Included here is one TCR beta chain sequence, with context. Its antigen is currently unknown. These data are taken from a study of OX40 agonist ivuxolimab in advanced cancers. Findings of the study overall: Undetermined was the antigen specificity of the expanded peripheral T cells. Individuals who were partial responders at 0.1-3.0 mg/kg had clonal expansion that ranked among the lowest. Expanded clones belonging to CD8+ T cells outnumbered, on average, those of CD4+.

The ends were cut back, 3 bases at V and 4 bases at J, with 9 bases in the middle. The germline V gene has CDR1 MNHEY and CDR2 SMNVEV (reference sequence). The CDR3 is 14 amino acids. Repertoires were generated with immunoSEQ multiplex PCR, while TCRdb's copy carries only in-frame clones and drops some. The repertoire holds nearly 80,000 clones, with around four fifths as singletons. This receptor was taken from an adult with an advanced solid tumor such as melanoma, head and neck, liver or kidney cancer. The specimen comprised CD4+ or CD8+ T cells sorted from blood, sampled in a trial of the OX40 agonist ivuxolimab. The J gene is TRBJ2-2, the V gene TRBV27; D may correspond to TRBD1 or TRBD2 (5 bases each). The CDR3 region is CASSLAGGTGELFF. For the CDR3, the DNA is TGTGCCAGCAGTTTGGCTGGGGGCACCGGGGAGCTGTTTTTT.